What follows are 4 T cell receptor beta chains derived from one specimen sequenced in a study of T cell repertoires in cytomegalovirus infection. These receptors lack a known antigen. MiXCR, run by TCRdb on the reads, gives a single entry per CDR3 protein. Found here are about 920,000 distinct CDR3 sequences, roughly 31% of them singletons; the top ten hold roughly 13%. The source material was cultured CD8+ T cells from PBMCs, sampled from culture after CMV antigen stimulation. The receptors were sampled from a human donor in good health (CMV status not recorded). Some clones in this sample may be carry-over from other donors' samples.

The J gene is TRBJ1-6, the V gene TRBV27, with D possibly TRBD1 on 6 matching bases. In germline, CDR1 is MNHEY, CDR2 SMNVEV (reference sequence). The CDR3 is 15 residues long. V gave up 3 bases and J gave up 9 bases, with 15 bases separating them. The CDR3 reads CASSLLGGIRSPLHF. The DNA for the CDR3 is TGTGCCAGCAGTTTGCTAGGGGGGATTCGTTCACCCCTCCACTTT.

The rearrangement links TRBV19 to TRBJ1-1, with D unclear. Germline V gene data show CDR1 as LNHDA and CDR2 as SQIVND (reference sequence). V lost 5 bases and J 3 bases, leaving 10 bases between the germline ends. The CDR3 loop spans 13 amino acids. As DNA, the CDR3 is TGTGCCAGTAGTCGTGATTTGGACACTGAAGCTTTCTTT. Translated: CASSRDLDTEAFF.

The rearrangement uses TRBV6-1 and TRBJ1-1; 11 bases fit TRBD1. Germline assignment: CDR1 MNHNS and CDR2 SASEGT. CDR3 length: 17 residues. V lost 5 bases, J lost 6 bases, and 14 bases stayed unmatched. The CDR3 nucleotides read TGTGCCAGCAGTTACGGAGGACAGGGGGCAGGAATACCTGAAGCTTTCTTT. This gives the protein CASSYGGQGAGIPEAFF.

The chain links TRBV7-8 to TRBJ1-4; D may be TRBD1 (5 bases). The CDR3 covers 16 residues. Germline V gene lookup returns CDR1 SGHVS and CDR2 FQNEAQ. The V and J ends lost 5 bases and 5 bases respectively, with 18 bases between them. The CDR3 reads CASSPAEGRLNEKLFF. CDR3 coding DNA: TGTGCCAGCAGCCCTGCAGAGGGGCGCCTGAATGAAAAACTGTTTTTT.